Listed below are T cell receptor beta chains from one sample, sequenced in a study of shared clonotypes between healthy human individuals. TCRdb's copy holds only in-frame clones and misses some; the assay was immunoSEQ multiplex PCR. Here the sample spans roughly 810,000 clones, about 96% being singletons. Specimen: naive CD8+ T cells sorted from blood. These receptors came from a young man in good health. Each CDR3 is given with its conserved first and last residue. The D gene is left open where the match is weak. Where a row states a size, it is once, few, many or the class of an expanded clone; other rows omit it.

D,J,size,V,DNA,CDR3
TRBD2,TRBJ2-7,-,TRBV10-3,TGTGCCATCAGTGAGATCCAGACTAGCGGGAGGGCCTACGAGCAGTACTTC,CAISEIQTSGRAYEQYF
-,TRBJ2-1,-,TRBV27,TGTGCCAGCACCTACTCAGTGGCAGGGAACAATGAGCAGTTCTTC,CASTYSVAGNNEQFF
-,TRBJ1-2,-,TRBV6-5,TGTGCCAGCAGTTCTAACAGGATCACCTATGGCTACACCTTC,CASSSNRITYGYTF
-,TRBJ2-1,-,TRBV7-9,TGTGCCAGCAGCTCCCCCGTGGTCCTCTACAATGAGCAGTTCTTC,CASSSPVVLYNEQFF
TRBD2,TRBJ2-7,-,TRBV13,TGTGCCAGCAGCGTCTGGACTAGCGGAGCCTACGAGCAGTACTTC,CASSVWTSGAYEQYF
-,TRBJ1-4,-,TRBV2,TGTGCCAGCAGGGGACTTTCGGCGGGGGAAAAACTGTTTTTT,CASRGLSAGEKLFF
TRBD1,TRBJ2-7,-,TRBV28,TGTGCCAGCAGAGCCGGGACAGGGCTTAGTTACGAGCAGTACTTC,CASRAGTGLSYEQYF
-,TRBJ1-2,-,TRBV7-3,TGTGCCAGCAGCTTAACGGACGGTCCTAATGGCTACACCTTC,CASSLTDGPNGYTF
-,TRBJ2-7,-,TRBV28,TGTGCCAGCAGACTATCCTCAGGGACCGAGCAGTACTTC,CASRLSSGTEQYF
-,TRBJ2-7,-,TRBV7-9,TGTGCCAGCAGCCCGGACATCCCGAGCTCCTACGAGCAGTACTTC,CASSPDIPSSYEQYF
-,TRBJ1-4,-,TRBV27,TGTGCCAGCAGTTTAGCCGGGACCAACGAGGAAAAACTGTTTTTT,CASSLAGTNEEKLFF
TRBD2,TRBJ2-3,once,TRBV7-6,TGTGCCAGCAGCTCAGCGGGAGTTAGCCCAGATACGCAGTATTTT,CASSSAGVSPDTQYF
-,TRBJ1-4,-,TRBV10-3,TGTGCCATCAGAGGGGGATTGATCGAAAAACTGTTTTTT,CAIRGGLIEKLFF
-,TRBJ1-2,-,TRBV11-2,TGTGCCAGCAGCTTAGGCGACGGACTGGGTAACGGCTACACCTTC,CASSLGDGLGNGYTF
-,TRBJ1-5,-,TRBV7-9,TGTGCCAGCAGCCTAGGTCCCACTTGGCCCCAGCATTTT,CASSLGPTWPQHF
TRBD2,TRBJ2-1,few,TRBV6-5,TGTGCCAGCAGTTACTCTAGGCTAGCGGGAGGGGAGCAGTTCTTC,CASSYSRLAGGEQFF
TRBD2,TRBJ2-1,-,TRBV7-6,TGTGCCAGCAGCCCTGGGACTATTGGGGAGCAGTTCTTC,CASSPGTIGEQFF
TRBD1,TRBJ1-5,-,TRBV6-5,TGTGCCAGCAGTCCGACAGGGGCCCTCAATCAGCCCCAGCATTTT,CASSPTGALNQPQHF
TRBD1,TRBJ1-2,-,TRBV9,TGTGCCAGCAGCGTGGGACAGGGGGGGATCTATGGCTACACCTTC,CASSVGQGGIYGYTF
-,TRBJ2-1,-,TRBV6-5,TGTGCCAGCAGTAACGGACAGAGCTCCTACAATGAGCAGTTCTTC,CASSNGQSSYNEQFF
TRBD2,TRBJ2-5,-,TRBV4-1,TGCGCCAGCAGCCAAGGGTTAGCGGGGAACCAAGAGACCCAGTACTTC,CASSQGLAGNQETQYF
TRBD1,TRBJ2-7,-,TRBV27,TGTGCCAGCAGTTTTCAAGGGGGCGCATACGAGCAGTACTTC,CASSFQGGAYEQYF